This is a list of T cell receptor beta chains from one sample in a study of OX40 agonist ivuxolimab in advanced cancers. Only in-frame clones appear in the TCRdb table, and some are missing; sequencing was by immunoSEQ multiplex PCR. Of about 66,000 clones listed, 88% are singletons. Sequences were derived from CD4+ or CD8+ T cells sorted from blood, sampled in a trial of the OX40 agonist ivuxolimab. These receptors all come from an adult with an advanced solid tumor such as melanoma, head and neck, liver or kidney cancer. Both conserved end residues are part of each CDR3. A D gene is named only where the DNA matches it firmly. Clone size is shown for a subset of rows, as once, few, many or a class of expanded clone.

d_call j_call v_call clone_size cdr3_aa
TRBD1 TRBJ2-5 TRBV12-5 . CASALVVRGQETQYF
TRBD1 TRBJ2-2 TRBV23-1 . CASSQPTGPNTGELFF
. TRBJ2-1 TRBV7-9 once CASTFEGSYNEQFF
. TRBJ2-2 TRBV29-1 . CSVGVTGGRGELFF
. TRBJ2-1 TRBV7-3 once CASSPQGSLSYNEQFF
. TRBJ2-7 TRBV4-2 once CASSQAPRGRFYEQYF
TRBD2 TRBJ2-7 TRBV9 . CASSVGSSGNSYEQYF
TRBD2 TRBJ2-3 TRBV28 . CASSSPGTSGFTDTQYF
. TRBJ2-5 TRBV5-1 . CASSPWGAPGQETQYF
TRBD1 TRBJ2-2 TRBV19 . CASKGFDRGSTGELFF
. TRBJ2-5 TRBV6-5 . CASSYRASRQETQYF
. TRBJ2-7 TRBV6-5 once CASSFFKKGEQYF
TRBD1 TRBJ2-1 TRBV11-2 few CASSLDRAVNEQFF
. TRBJ2-5 TRBV14 . CASSQGTGQGGETQYF
TRBD1 TRBJ1-1 TRBV29-1 . CSADRGNTEAFF
TRBD2 TRBJ2-7 TRBV11-2 . CASSFTSGSYEQYF
. TRBJ1-5 TRBV2 once CASSEGGRVGQPQHF
. TRBJ2-1 TRBV30 few CAWSVLRLDNEQFF
. TRBJ2-1 TRBV5-1 . CASSNSRVGKFF
TRBD1 TRBJ1-1 TRBV10-3 . CASRTGTENTEAFF
. TRBJ1-5 TRBV6-1 . CASSEDRVSSQPQHF
. TRBJ2-3 TRBV29-1 once CSGSLVQKDTQYF
TRBD1 TRBJ1-2 TRBV2 . CASKGQGAIDGYTF
. TRBJ2-3 TRBV5-8 . CASSLDSRTQYF
. TRBJ2-2 TRBV7-9 . CASSSDANTGELFF
. TRBJ2-7 TRBV21-1 . CASKTPETDSYEQYF
. TRBJ2-2 TRBV4-2 . CASSQDRANTGELFF
TRBD1 TRBJ1-4 TRBV5-1 . CASSSYGTGDEKLFF
. TRBJ1-1 TRBV5-4 . CASSLESQTSTEAFF
. TRBJ2-6 TRBV7-6 . CASSLVGESSGANVLTF
. TRBJ2-7 TRBV7-9 few CASSTGSLTREQYF
TRBD1 TRBJ2-7 TRBV6-5 . CASSTTGQGSYEQYF